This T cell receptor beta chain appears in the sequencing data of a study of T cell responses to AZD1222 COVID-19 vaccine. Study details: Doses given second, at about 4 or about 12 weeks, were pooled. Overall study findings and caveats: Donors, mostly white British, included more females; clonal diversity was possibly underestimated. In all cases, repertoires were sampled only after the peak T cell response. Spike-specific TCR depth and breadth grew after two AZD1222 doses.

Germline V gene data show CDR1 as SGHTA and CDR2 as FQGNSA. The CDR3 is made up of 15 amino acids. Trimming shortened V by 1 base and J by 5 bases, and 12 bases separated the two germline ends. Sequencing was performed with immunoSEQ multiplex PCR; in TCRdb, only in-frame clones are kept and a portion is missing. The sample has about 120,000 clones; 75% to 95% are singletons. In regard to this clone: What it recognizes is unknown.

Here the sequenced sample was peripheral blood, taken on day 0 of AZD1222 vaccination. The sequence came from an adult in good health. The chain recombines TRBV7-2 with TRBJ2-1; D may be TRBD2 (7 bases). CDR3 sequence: CASSLGGGPNNEQFF. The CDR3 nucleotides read TGTGCCAGCAGCTTAGGGGGGGGCCCCAACAATGAGCAGTTCTTC.